The 3 T cell receptor beta chains in this list originate from one sample, sequenced in a study of OX40 agonist ivuxolimab in advanced cancers. Assay: immunoSEQ multiplex PCR; the TCRdb copy retains only in-frame clones and omits some. The sample comprises roughly 90,000 clones, 85% of which are singletons, and around 0.2% rests with the top ten. The sample in question was CD4+ or CD8+ T cells sorted from blood, obtained in a trial of the OX40 agonist ivuxolimab. All receptors derive from an adult with an advanced solid tumor such as melanoma, head and neck, liver or kidney cancer.

The rearrangement joins TRBV6-4 to TRBJ2-7, with D hard to call. The V end lost 2 bases, the J end lost 5 bases, and 13 bases lay between the germline ends. CDR3 length: 14 amino acids. Germline lookup yields CDR1 MRHNA and CDR2 SNTAGT. The DNA of the CDR3 is TGTGCCAGCAGTGACAGAATTCTTATCCACGAGCAGTACGTC. Protein: CASSDRILIHEQYV.

This clone is a singleton in its sample. Here the CDR3 DNA reads TGTGCCAGCAGTGAGGGTCGGACTCAGGCCTCACCCCTCCACTTT. Amino acid sequence: CASSEGRTQASPLHF. The chain employs TRBV2 and TRBJ1-6; no definite D call. Trimming cost V 3 bases and J 10 bases, with 16 bases left between them. Germline V gene data show CDR1 as SNHLY and CDR2 as FYNNEI. This CDR3 region has 15 residues. Supplemented by reference TRBV2 and TRBJ1-6, the full variable domain reads EPEVTQTPSHQVTQMGQEVILRCVPISNHLYFYWYRQILGQKVEFLVSFYNNEISEKSEIFDDQFSVERPDGSNFTLKIRSTKLEDSAMYFCASSEGRTQASPLHFGNGTRLTVT.

This sequence joins TRBV10-3 and TRBJ2-3; D possibly corresponds to TRBD2 (6 bases). V was cut by 4 bases and J by 8 bases, with 10 bases left in between. The CDR3 totals 12 residues. Germline V gene lookup returns CDR1 ENHRY and CDR2 SYGVKD. The CDR3 DNA sequence: TGTGCCATCAGTGGGGGGGTGGGTACGCAGTATTTT. It yields the protein CAISGGVGTQYF.